The rows below give T cell receptor beta chains drawn from one sample of a study of blood T cell repertoires in COVID-19. The protocol was immunoSEQ multiplex PCR, while the TCRdb copy is restricted to in-frame clones and leaves out a portion. The table lists tens of thousands of clones, 85% to 90% of them singletons. The sample consisted of peripheral blood. These receptors were collected from a woman aged 80 or over with active COVID-19. Both conserved end residues are part of each CDR3. A D gene is named only where the DNA matches it firmly. A row's size may be missing; if present it is once, few, many or a size class.

d_gene	abundance	v_gene	j_gene	CDR3nt	CDR3aa
TRBD1	.	TRBV6-5	TRBJ2-7	TGTGCCAGCTCAGCAAAGGGGGCGGTCGAGCAGTACTTC	CASSAKGAVEQYF
TRBD2	.	TRBV29-1	TRBJ2-3	TGCAGCGTTAAAAGCGGCGGGAGGGCAACAGATACGCAGTATTTT	CSVKSGGRATDTQYF
.	.	TRBV12-3/TRBV12-4	TRBJ2-3	TGTGCCAGCAGTTTAGCACGGGATACGCAGTATTTT	CASSLARDTQYF
TRBD1	.	TRBV18	TRBJ2-2	TGTGCCAGCTCCCGATTTCAGGGGGTATTGAACACCGGGGAGCTGTTTTTT	CASSRFQGVLNTGELFF
TRBD1	.	TRBV5-1	TRBJ1-6	TGCGCCAGCAGCTCGGGACAGAACAATTCACCCCTCCACTTT	CASSSGQNNSPLHF
.	.	TRBV28	TRBJ1-2	TGTGCCAGCAGTCAAGGGGGGGAATACTTTGCCTATGGCTACACCTTC	CASSQGGEYFAYGYTF
TRBD2	.	TRBV18	TRBJ2-5	TGTGCCAGCTCTCGAGCCGGGACTAGGGACCAAGAGACCCAGTACTTC	CASSRAGTRDQETQYF
.	.	TRBV5-1	TRBJ1-2	TGCGCCAGCAGCTTGAATCTGCAGGCATATGGCTACACCTTC	CASSLNLQAYGYTF
TRBD2	few	TRBV7-3	TRBJ2-3	TGTGCCAGCAGCTTAGCCGGGACTAGCGCAGATACGCAGTATTTT	CASSLAGTSADTQYF
TRBD2	.	TRBV19	TRBJ2-5	TGTGCCAGTAGTATAGGCGCTAGCGGGAGGGGGGAGACCCAGTACTTC	CASSIGASGRGETQYF
.	.	TRBV20-1	TRBJ1-2	TGCAGTGCTTACAGGGTTGGCTACACCTTC	CSAYRVGYTF